This T cell receptor (beta chain) appears in the sequencing data of a study of CD8 T cells in cerebrospinal fluid in Alzheimer's disease (dated by TCRdb to the early 2020s). Regarding the complete study: The study assessed CSF T cell clonal expansion with two single-cell approaches: plate-based nested PCR sequencing and droplet-based sequencing. In the droplet-based CSF analysis comparing patients with controls, there were roughly 9 healthy controls (approximately 11,000 cells) and roughly 9 patients with MCI or Alzheimer's disease (roughly 9,600 cells). The CSF gene-expression analysis, which included patients with Parkinson's disease, covered a total of approximately 25 samples. The study tested whether clonally expanded T cells were present in cerebrospinal fluid from healthy elderly individuals and from patients with neurodegenerative disease. What the study reported, not specific to this receptor: In pooled data, a highly expanded clone (at least 3% of TCRs) occurred in 1 of 10 healthy subjects versus most of the 6 Alzheimer's patients. The authors warned that finding EBV-specific TCRs in CSF does not prove a causal connection between EBV and Alzheimer's disease. In patients with MCI or Alzheimer's disease, the biggest CSF clone accounted for a larger percentage of TCRs than in controls. The EBV-specific clones were neither the most highly expanded clones nor enriched among patients. The overall clonality comparison included only samples with detectable clones (around eleven healthy, 5 MCI, 5 AD, 6 PD).

The CDR3 measures 14 amino acids from cysteine to phenylalanine. The protein alone is recorded here. From the germline V gene (reference sequence), CDR1 is DFQATT and CDR2 is SNEGSKA. Parkinson's disease patients served as a neurodegenerative disease comparison group, because antigen-specific T cells had previously been reported in Parkinson's disease blood. None of the participants had acute infectious disease, and every participant was in good physical condition. Neurodegeneration in patients was confirmed using biomarkers including neurofilament, amyloid-beta and tau. A live/dead marker was used to sort live CSF cells for droplet-based sequencing. To pellet immune cells, CSF obtained by lumbar puncture was centrifuged at 300g. Each CSF sample was checked for red blood cells, and any sample showing blood contamination was excluded. CSF cells were cryopreserved by placing the cells in freezing medium, freezing the cells overnight at -80 degrees C, and then storing the cells in liquid nitrogen. CSF samples were stored for less than six months before analysis.

Going by frequency, this clonotype is medium-sized (0.01 to 0.1%); no count is logged. There is no known antigen for this receptor. The library was obtained by 10x single-cell sequencing. CSF cells were profiled with 10X Genomics single-cell V(D)J and 5' gene-expression libraries. CSF single-cell TCR libraries were sequenced on an Illumina NextSeq550. Per the source publication's procedure: V(D)J reads were aligned to the vdj-GRCh38 alts ensemble 2.0.0 reference and were analysed with the Cell Ranger vdj pipeline. Cell barcodes sharing the same set of productive CDR3 nucleotide sequences were defined as clonotypes. To link clonality with transcriptional profiles, clonotype information was added to the Seurat v3.0 gene-expression metadata. Any CSF cell with more than 1,800 genes, more than 7,500 UMIs or more than 10% mitochondrial reads was removed. CDR3-beta sequences were compared against VDJdb to identify TCRs with known antigen specificity. Only TCRs with complete alpha and beta chains were included in the network analysis of clone sharing, which used the R package qgraph. TCRdb reprocessed the reads into one record per CDR3 protein sequence, lacking DNA. The V and J calls were determined by TCRdb, not by the authors. For this sample, the table gives over a thousand distinct CDR3 sequences. The ten largest clones capture 15% to 20% of the sample.

Input material: cerebrospinal fluid. The V and J segments used are TRBV20-1 and TRBJ1-1. The TCR originated in a human donor with Parkinson's disease. The CDR3 is CSAPPGGGVTEAFF.